This T cell receptor (beta chain) was recovered during a study of T cell repertoires in cytomegalovirus infection. Overall study: Through public TCR beta signatures, both CMV infection and matching HLA type were indicated.

Comment on this clonotype: Its antigen is still unknown.

A single record per CDR3 protein comes from TCRdb applying MiXCR to the reads. The repertoire holds more than 150,000 distinct CDR3 sequences, with about 20% as singletons. Germline V gives CDR1 KGHSH, CDR2 LQKENI. Trimming removed 6 bases at V and 2 bases at J, with 7 bases between. This CDR3 spans 12 amino acids. Whole-study findings and limits: Ex vivo responses were dominated by HLA-C-restricted CMV-specific TCR beta clonotypes. Public TCR beta family frequency separated CMV-and-HLA carriers, including in an independent cohort.

The receptor comes from a human donor in good health (CMV status not recorded). Some clones in this sample may be carry-over from other donors' samples. The specimen sequenced was PBMCs. This sequence joins TRBV18 and TRBJ2-5; the D is unclear. The CDR3 loop reads CASSRGQETQYF. The CDR3 DNA reads TGTGCCAGCTCCCGAGGACAAGAGACCCAGTACTTC.